This is a list of T cell receptor beta chains from one sample in a study of blood T cell repertoires in COVID-19. Only in-frame clones appear in the TCRdb table, and some are missing; sequencing was by immunoSEQ multiplex PCR. The sample includes about 140,000 clones, around 80% of them seen just once. Sequencing used peripheral blood. These receptors were taken from a woman older than 75 in a cohort sampled during active or convalescent COVID-19. CDR3s include the opening cysteine and the closing phenylalanine or tryptophan. Each record gives: D gene, J gene, clone size, V gene, CDR3 DNA, CDR3 protein. D genes are given only for firm matches. The size of a clone is reported for some rows only, either as once, few or many, or as a class for expanded clones.

D: NA; J: TRBJ1-1; size: NA; V: TRBV7-2; DNA: TGTGCCAGCAGCTTAGCGCGGAGGCAGAACACTGAAGCTTTCTTT; CDR3: CASSLARRQNTEAFF
D: TRBD1; J: TRBJ1-6; size: NA; V: TRBV7-8; DNA: TGTGCCAGCAGCAACCGACAGGGGCAAAATTCACCCCTCCACTTT; CDR3: CASSNRQGQNSPLHF
D: NA; J: TRBJ1-1; size: NA; V: TRBV19; DNA: TGTGCCAGTAGTGCCGGGGTCATTGGGACTGAAGCTTTCTTT; CDR3: CASSAGVIGTEAFF
D: NA; J: TRBJ2-3; size: NA; V: TRBV7-3; DNA: TGTGCCAGCAGCTCGATCAGGACAGAGTCTACGCAGTATTTT; CDR3: CASSSIRTESTQYF
D: NA; J: TRBJ1-6; size: NA; V: TRBV11-2; DNA: TGTGCCAGCAGCTTAGACAGTATGGGGAGAAATTCACCCCTCCACTTT; CDR3: CASSLDSMGRNSPLHF
D: NA; J: TRBJ1-5; size: NA; V: TRBV3-1/TRBV3-2; DNA: TGTGCCAGCAGCCAAAATTTCGGCAATCAGCCCCAGCATTTT; CDR3: CASSQNFGNQPQHF
D: TRBD2; J: TRBJ2-5; size: once; V: TRBV2; DNA: TGTGCCAGCAGTGACGGGGTAGCGGGGGGGCAAGAGACCCAGTACTTC; CDR3: CASSDGVAGGQETQYF
D: TRBD1; J: TRBJ2-5; size: NA; V: TRBV7-6; DNA: TGTGCCAGCAGCTTAGCTGGAGGGACAGGGCAAGAGACCCAGTACTTC; CDR3: CASSLAGGTGQETQYF
D: NA; J: TRBJ2-7; size: once; V: TRBV18; DNA: TGTGCCAGCTCAGAGGTAGGCTACGAGCAGTACTTC; CDR3: CASSEVGYEQYF
D: TRBD1; J: TRBJ1-4; size: NA; V: TRBV7-9; DNA: TGTGCCAGCAGCCGGGGACAGGGTGGAGAAAAACTGTTTTTT; CDR3: CASSRGQGGEKLFF
D: NA; J: TRBJ1-5; size: NA; V: TRBV19; DNA: TGTGCCAGTAGTAGAGAGTCTGCGGGAAATCAGCCCCAGCATTTT; CDR3: CASSRESAGNQPQHF
D: TRBD1; J: TRBJ2-2; size: once; V: TRBV7-9; DNA: TGTGCCAGCAGCTCCCGACAGGGGCTCGGGCGCGGGGAGCTGTTTTTT; CDR3: CASSSRQGLGRGELFF
D: NA; J: TRBJ1-5; size: NA; V: TRBV6-5; DNA: TGTGCCAGCAGCCAAACAGGGATCAGCAATCAGCCCCAGCATTTT; CDR3: CASSQTGISNQPQHF
D: NA; J: TRBJ1-4; size: NA; V: TRBV30; DNA: TGTGCCTGGAGTGTATTCAGGGCCCAGGATAATGAAAAACTGTTTTTT; CDR3: CAWSVFRAQDNEKLFF
D: TRBD2; J: TRBJ2-1; size: NA; V: TRBV27; DNA: TGTGCCAGCAGCCGTGATAGCGGGGGGGCCTCTGAGCAGTTCTTC; CDR3: CASSRDSGGASEQFF
D: NA; J: TRBJ2-7; size: NA; V: TRBV18; DNA: TGTGCCAGCTCACCGCGGCGGACCTACGAGCAGTACTTC; CDR3: CASSPRRTYEQYF
D: NA; J: TRBJ2-1; size: NA; V: TRBV18; DNA: TGTGCCAGCTCACCTGGGCAGGGGAGTGAGCAGTTCTTC; CDR3: CASSPGQGSEQFF
D: NA; J: TRBJ1-2; size: many; V: TRBV7-8; DNA: TGTGCCAGCAGATCCGAACATCGTCCTGGCTACACCTTC; CDR3: CASRSEHRPGYTF
D: NA; J: TRBJ2-3; size: NA; V: TRBV30; DNA: TGTGCCTGGAGTGTGACGGGGACTACAGATACGCAGTATTTT; CDR3: CAWSVTGTTDTQYF
D: NA; J: TRBJ2-5; size: few; V: TRBV5-4; DNA: TGTGCCAGCAGCTTGGTATTTTCCGGGACAAGTAAAGAGACCCAGTACTTC; CDR3: CASSLVFSGTSKETQYF
D: TRBD1; J: TRBJ1-2; size: NA; V: TRBV19; DNA: TGTGCCAGCAGAAATCCGGGACAGGGTAGGGACTTTTATGGCTACACCTTC; CDR3: CASRNPGQGRDFYGYTF
D: TRBD1; J: TRBJ1-2; size: NA; V: TRBV7-8; DNA: TGTGCCAGCGCCCGGGACAGGGGCCTCTATGGCTACACCTTC; CDR3: CASARDRGLYGYTF
D: TRBD1; J: TRBJ1-3; size: NA; V: TRBV14; DNA: TGTGCCAGCAGCCAAGTACAGGGGAAATACTCTGGAAACACCATATATTTT; CDR3: CASSQVQGKYSGNTIYF
D: NA; J: TRBJ2-5; size: NA; V: TRBV29-1; DNA: TGCAGCGTTGGTTGGGACACACAAGAGACCCAGTACTTC; CDR3: CSVGWDTQETQYF
D: TRBD1; J: TRBJ1-4; size: NA; V: TRBV20-1; DNA: TGCAGTGCTATTGATCCGGGACAGCCTACTATACATGAAAAACTGTTTTTT; CDR3: CSAIDPGQPTIHEKLFF
D: TRBD1; J: TRBJ2-3; size: NA; V: TRBV19; DNA: TGTGCCAGTAGCCGGTGGGGACCGGGACAGGGGGTTGTAGATACGCAGTATTTT; CDR3: CASSRWGPGQGVVDTQYF
D: NA; J: TRBJ2-3; size: NA; V: TRBV27; DNA: TGTGCCAGCACCCCGGTGCGGGGGCCGAGGGATACGCAGTATTTT; CDR3: CASTPVRGPRDTQYF
D: NA; J: TRBJ1-1; size: large; V: TRBV29-1; DNA: TGCAGCGTTGTCCCTACCCCGACAGTTTGGGCTTTCTTT; CDR3: CSVVPTPTVWAFF
D: NA; J: TRBJ2-3; size: NA; V: TRBV29-1; DNA: TGCAGCGGGACAGCTAGCACAGATACGCAGTATTTT; CDR3: CSGTASTDTQYF
D: NA; J: TRBJ2-2; size: NA; V: TRBV30; DNA: TGTGCCTGGAACAGGGACACCGGGGAGCTGTTTTTT; CDR3: CAWNRDTGELFF
D: TRBD1; J: TRBJ2-7; size: NA; V: TRBV5-1; DNA: TGCGCCAGCAGCGGACAGGGTTTGAGGCAGGAGCAGTACTTC; CDR3: CASSGQGLRQEQYF
D: TRBD1; J: TRBJ1-1; size: NA; V: TRBV7-2; DNA: TGTGCCAGCAGCTTAGAGGCCAGGGGGCGAACTGAAGCTTTCTTT; CDR3: CASSLEARGRTEAFF
D: TRBD2; J: TRBJ2-1; size: once; V: TRBV19; DNA: TGTGCCAGTATGCAGCGGGGGGTATACAATGAGCAGTTCTTC; CDR3: CASMQRGVYNEQFF
D: TRBD1; J: TRBJ1-2; size: NA; V: TRBV5-1; DNA: TGCGCCAGCAGCAGCGCCGGGACAGAGTATGGCTACACCTTC; CDR3: CASSSAGTEYGYTF
D: NA; J: TRBJ2-2; size: NA; V: TRBV7-3; DNA: TGTGCCAGCAGCCTCACCGGGACTGGCACCGGGGAGCTGTTTTTT; CDR3: CASSLTGTGTGELFF
D: TRBD1; J: TRBJ1-5; size: NA; V: TRBV30; DNA: TGTGCCTGGAGAAGGACAGGGTCTGGGCCCCAGCATTTT; CDR3: CAWRRTGSGPQHF
D: TRBD1; J: TRBJ2-7; size: few; V: TRBV7-2; DNA: TGTGCCAGCAGCTCCAGAACAGGGGGTGCCTACGAGCAGTACTTC; CDR3: CASSSRTGGAYEQYF
D: TRBD2; J: TRBJ2-6; size: NA; V: TRBV5-5; DNA: TGTGCCAGCAGGCTAGCGGGGACTTCTGGGGCCAACGTCCTGACTTTC; CDR3: CASRLAGTSGANVLTF
D: TRBD1; J: TRBJ1-1; size: NA; V: TRBV7-2; DNA: TGTGCCAGCAGCCCGGACAGGGCCAACACTGAAGCTTTCTTT; CDR3: CASSPDRANTEAFF